A single sample is the source of the 28 T cell receptor beta chains below, sequenced in a study of blood T cell repertoires in COVID-19. The assay was immunoSEQ multiplex PCR, and TCRdb's table has in-frame clones only and misses some. The top ten hold approximately 12% of the sample, which has about 210,000 clones, more than 75% seen once. Sequences were obtained from peripheral blood. These receptors all stem from a woman aged 40 to 49 with acute or convalescent COVID-19.

The rearrangement joins TRBV13 to TRBJ2-1, with TRBD1 matching over 7 bases. CDR1 PRHDT and CDR2 FYEKMQ come from the germline V gene (reference sequence). This CDR3 has 12 amino acids. V trimming: 6 bases; J trimming: 16 bases; junction bases outside the gene matches: 12. The CDR3 sequence: CASSSDRVESFF. DNA of the CDR3: TGTGCCAGCAGTTCAGACAGGGTGGAATCCTTCTTC. The whole variable domain, remainder taken from reference TRBV13 and TRBJ2-1, is AAGVIQSPRHLIKEKRETATLKCYPIPRHDTVYWYQQGPGQDPQFLISFYEKMQSDKGSIPDRFSAQQFSDYHSELNMSSLELGDSALYFCASSSDRVESFFGPGTRLTVL.

The chain is built from TRBV6-1 and TRBJ2-7; D may be TRBD2 (6 bases). Germline assignment: CDR1 MNHNS and CDR2 SASEGT. The CDR3 length is 16 residues. V was pared by 3 bases and J by 2 bases, with 17 bases between. The CDR3 region has the DNA TGTGCCAGCAGTGAGGCGGGACCCCCATTTACCTACGAGCAGTACTTC. It codes for CASSEAGPPFTYEQYF.

This chain uses TRBV29-1 with TRBJ2-1; 12 bases align to TRBD2. Germline CDR1 is SQVTM and CDR2 is ANQGSEA. V shed 1 base, J shed 4 bases, and the junction held 5 bases outside the gene matches. This CDR3 is 16 amino acids long. This CDR3 is CSVEGLAGGKYNEQFF. The CDR3 nucleotides read TGCAGCGTTGAAGGGCTAGCGGGAGGGAAATACAATGAGCAGTTCTTC.

V is TRBV18 and J is TRBJ1-4, with a weak D call TRBD1 (6 bases). This CDR3 has 14 amino acids. Trimming cost V 2 bases and J 5 bases, with 9 bases left between them. Germline assignment: CDR1 KGHSH and CDR2 LQKENI. CDR3 amino acids: CASSPITGNEKLFF. The CDR3 DNA sequence: TGTGCCAGCTCACCAATAACAGGGAATGAAAAACTGTTTTTT.

The rearrangement uses TRBV9 and TRBJ1-1; tentative D call: TRBD1 (5 bases). In germline, CDR1 is SGDLS, CDR2 YYNGEE. The CDR3 spans 15 residues. V gave up 2 bases and J gave up 8 bases, with 19 bases separating them. The CDR3 is CASSVIGGAAPEAFF. CDR3 bases: TGTGCCAGCAGCGTGATTGGCGGGGCTGCCCCAGAAGCTTTCTTT.

This chain uses TRBV7-9 with TRBJ1-4; no reliable D call. The V end lost 1 base, the J end lost 8 bases, and 8 bases lay between the germline ends. The CDR3 has 13 amino acids. Germline assignment: CDR1 SEHNR and CDR2 FQNEAQ (reference sequence). The CDR3 here is CASSLVPVEKLFF. DNA of the CDR3: TGTGCCAGCAGCTTAGTGCCGGTCGAAAAACTGTTTTTT.

This chain joins TRBV6-4 and TRBJ2-2; possibly TRBD1 for D (6 bases). The V end was cut by 9 bases, the J end by 8 bases, with 28 bases between. CDR1 and CDR2 (germline): MRHNA, SNTAGT. CDR3 length: 17 residues. This chain's CDR3 is CARDKRGTRSPAGELFF. DNA of the CDR3: TGTGCCAGAGATAAAAGGGGGACCCGTTCACCGGCAGGGGAGCTGTTTTTT.

V is TRBV6-5 and J is TRBJ1-1; D is ambiguous. Trimming shortened V by 2 bases and J by 0 bases, and 7 bases separated the two germline ends. The germline V gene encodes CDR1 MNHEY and CDR2 SVGAGI. The CDR3 loop spans 14 amino acids. CDR3 in DNA: TGTGCCAGCAGTTACGGGGAGATGAACACTGAAGCTTTCTTT. Its translation: CASSYGEMNTEAFF.

The chain has TRBV5-6 and TRBJ2-1, with unresolved D. The CDR3 sequence is 12 residues long. The germline V gene encodes CDR1 SGHDT and CDR2 YYEEEE. Trimming stripped 0 bases from V and 7 bases from J, with 5 bases between. CDR3 amino acids: CASSLVKNEQFF. In nucleotides, the CDR3 is TGTGCCAGCAGCTTGGTTAAAAATGAGCAGTTCTTC.

This rearrangement joins TRBV7-3 to TRBJ2-1; 12 nucleotides agree with TRBD2. With 2 bases clipped from V and 6 bases from J, the junction kept 2 bases outside the gene matches. This CDR3 is 15 amino acids long. The germline V gene has CDR1 SGHTA and CDR2 FQGTGA. CDR3 amino acids: CASSLGGLAGNEQFF. For the CDR3, the DNA is TGTGCCAGCAGCTTAGGGGGACTAGCGGGCAATGAGCAGTTCTTC.

The chain carries TRBV14 and TRBJ2-7, with D maybe TRBD1 (6 bases). Trimming cost V 4 bases and J 2 bases, with 18 bases left between them. The CDR3 is 16 residues long. Germline V gene data show CDR1 as SGHDN and CDR2 as FVKESK. The CDR3, as DNA: TGTGCCAGCAGCCCATTTGAGGGGGTGGTCGCCTACGAGCAGTACTTC. Amino acids: CASSPFEGVVAYEQYF.

CDR3 nucleotide sequence: TGTGCCACCAGTGGACAGCGAGGCGTTTCGAATGAAAAACTGTTTTTT. Translating it yields CATSGQRGVSNEKLFF. This chain links TRBV24-1 with TRBJ1-4; weak D call: TRBD1 (5 bases). Trimming stripped 5 bases from V and 5 bases from J, with 17 bases between. Germline V CDR1 and CDR2: KGHDR, SFDVKD. There are 16 residues in the CDR3.

The CDR3 sequence: CASKQGSSYEQYF. CDR3 DNA sequence: TGTGCCAGCAAACAGGGGTCTTCCTACGAGCAGTACTTC. The V gene is TRBV12-3 or TRBV12-4, the J gene TRBJ2-7; TRBD1 matches 7 bases. Losses at the gene ends were 7 bases for V and 1 base for J; bases not matched to a gene: 4. The CDR3 totals 13 residues.

The chain recombines TRBV2 with TRBJ2-7; TRBD1 is a possible D gene (6 bases). Trimming shortened V by 6 bases and J by 0 bases, and 21 bases separated the two germline ends. The germline V gene has CDR1 SNHLY and CDR2 FYNNEI. CDR3 length: 17 amino acids. The CDR3 spells CASSGTNQGSPSYEQYF. The CDR3 DNA reads TGTGCCAGCAGCGGGACGAACCAGGGGTCCCCCTCCTACGAGCAGTACTTC.

J is TRBJ2-7 and V is TRBV2, with D uncertain. Trimming pared 4 bases from V and 0 bases from J, leaving 4 bases between. Germline-derived CDR1 and CDR2 are SNHLY and FYNNEI. The CDR3 contains 12 residues. The CDR3 reads CASSVLSYEQYF. CDR3 sequence (DNA): TGTGCCAGCAGTGTTCTCTCCTACGAGCAGTACTTC.

A single count supports this clone. The J gene is TRBJ2-4, the V gene TRBV3-1 (or the pseudogene TRBV3-2); a possible D gene is TRBD2 (5 bases). The CDR3 is 16 residues long. CDR1 and CDR2 (germline): LGHDT, YNNKEL (reference sequence). With 0 bases removed from V and 2 bases from J, the gap between germline ends came to 11 bases. The CDR3 DNA reads TGTGCCAGCAGCCAAGAGGGGAGCAGGCCCAAAAACATTCAGTACTTC. This translates into CASSQEGSRPKNIQYF.

The V and J genes are TRBV7-8 and TRBJ1-2, with D possibly TRBD1 on 6 matching bases. The CDR3 spans 15 residues. V was clipped by 4 bases and J by 5 bases, with 17 bases between them. CDR1 and CDR2 from the germline V gene are SGHVS and FQNEAQ. This CDR3 reads CASSSQGTTLYGYTF. For the CDR3, the DNA is TGTGCCAGCAGCTCTCAGGGGACGACTCTATATGGCTACACCTTC.

The chain couples TRBV20-1 to TRBJ2-3; the match to TRBD2 covers 9 bases. Unmatched junction bases numbered 12, after V lost 3 bases and J lost 5 bases. The CDR3 sequence is 16 residues long. CDR1 and CDR2 (germline): DFQATT, SNEGSKA (reference sequence). The CDR3 reads CSASSRAGGQEDTQYF. The CDR3 coding sequence is TGCAGTGCTAGTAGTAGGGCGGGGGGGCAGGAAGATACGCAGTATTTT.

V is TRBV6-4 and J is TRBJ2-3; 11 bases fit TRBD2. V gave up 6 bases and J gave up 1 base; unmatched junction bases: 3. The CDR3 is made up of 15 amino acids. CDR1 is MRHNA, CDR2 SNTAGT, per germline. For the CDR3, the DNA is TGTGCCAGCAGCGAGACTAGCGGGGGCACAGATACGCAGTATTTT. Encoded protein: CASSETSGGTDTQYF.

The sample holds a few counts of this clone. This chain uses TRBV14 with TRBJ2-5, with TRBD2 as a possible D gene (5 bases). The V end lost 3 bases, the J end lost 0 bases, and 17 bases lay between the germline ends. The germline V gene has CDR1 SGHDN and CDR2 FVKESK. The CDR3 sequence is 17 residues long. CDR3 in amino acids: CASSQARASKYQETQYF. CDR3 nucleotide sequence: TGTGCCAGCAGCCAGGCACGGGCTAGCAAGTACCAAGAGACCCAGTACTTC.

The chain couples TRBV30 to TRBJ2-7; a possible D gene is TRBD2 (5 bases). Germline V gene lookup returns CDR1 GTSNPN and CDR2 SVGIG (reference sequence). Trimming shortened V by 5 bases and J by 7 bases, and 21 bases separated the two germline ends. The CDR3 runs 14 residues. The CDR3 nucleotides are TGTGCCTGGGGCCGCCAAGCTACTCGGGGTGAGCAGTACTTC. Protein sequence: CAWGRQATRGEQYF.

A note on this clone: At one of its ends the junction is not consistent with the germline gene, which may arise from a read error. The chain couples TRBV30 to TRBJ2-5; D might be TRBD2 (5 bases). The germline gives CDR1 GTSNPN, CDR2 SVGIG (reference sequence). CDR3 length: 13 residues. In DNA, the CDR3 is TGTGCCTGGAGCGCCGAGGGCCAAGCGACCCAGTACTTC. Protein product: CAWSAEGQATQYF. Full variable domain (remainder filled in from reference TRBV30 and TRBJ2-5): SQTIHQWPATLVQPVGSPLSLECTVEGTSNPNLYWYRQAAGRGLQLLFYSVGIGQISSEVPQNLSASRPQDRQFILSSKKLLLSDSGFYLCAWSAEGQATQYFGPGTRLLVL.

The sample holds one count of this clone. The chain couples TRBV27 to TRBJ1-1; tentative D call: TRBD1 (6 bases). The germline V gene has CDR1 MNHEY and CDR2 SMNVEV (reference sequence). Between the trimmed V and J ends, which lost 1 base and 4 bases, there was a span of 13 bases. CDR3 length equals 15 residues. CDR3 DNA sequence: TGTGCCAGCAGTTTATTGCGGGCGACAGGCACTGAAGCTTTCTTT. Its protein product is CASSLLRATGTEAFF.

This rearrangement joins TRBV4-1 to TRBJ1-4; D unclear. Germline lookup yields CDR1 MGHRA and CDR2 YSYEKL. The CDR3 sequence is 14 residues long. Trimming took off 0 bases at V and 1 base at J, with 3 bases between the two ends. CDR3 in amino acids: CASSQDQTNEKLFF. DNA for the CDR3: TGCGCCAGCAGCCAAGATCAAACTAATGAAAAACTGTTTTTT.

The chain is built from TRBV2 and TRBJ1-1; D not resolved. Trimming removed 1 base at V and 5 bases at J, with 8 bases between. The germline V gene encodes CDR1 SNHLY and CDR2 FYNNEI. The CDR3 consists of 13 residues. CDR3 in DNA: TGTGCCAGCAGTGAAGTCCCGGGGACTGAAGCTTTCTTT. Translated, it gives CASSEVPGTEAFF.

The chain has TRBV6-5 and TRBJ1-5; TRBD1 might be the D (5 bases). The CDR3 loop spans 13 amino acids. CDR1 is MNHEY and CDR2 is SVGAGI in the germline V gene. Between the trimmed V and J ends, which lost 10 bases and 4 bases, there was a span of 14 bases. CDR3: CATARQRNQPQHF. In DNA form, the CDR3 reads TGTGCCACCGCCCGACAGAGGAATCAGCCCCAGCATTTT.

The CDR3 sequence is CASSERGGIPSIGYTF. CDR3 bases: TGTGCCAGCAGTGAAAGGGGGGGGATCCCCTCCATCGGCTACACCTTC. The chain joins TRBV6-1 to TRBJ1-2; TRBD1 might be the D (6 bases). V lost 2 bases, J lost 8 bases, and 21 bases lay in between. Germline V gives CDR1 MNHNS, CDR2 SASEGT. The CDR3 has 16 amino acids.

The chain links TRBV19 to TRBJ1-1, with D possibly being TRBD1 (5 bases). The germline V and J ends were trimmed by 4 bases and 0 bases, with 9 bases remaining between them. Germline V gene sequence: CDR1 LNHDA, CDR2 SQIVND (reference sequence). The CDR3 spans 14 residues. The CDR3 nucleotides read TGTGCCAGTAGTACGACAGTATTGAACACTGAAGCTTTCTTT. As protein: CASSTTVLNTEAFF.